Listed below are T cell receptor beta chains from one sample, sequenced in a study of T cells in localized non-small cell lung cancer. Clones were sequenced by immunoSEQ multiplex PCR, and TCRdb holds only the in-frame ones, with some missing. Of tens of thousands of clones in the sample, about 81% are singletons; the top ten hold about 2.2%. This specimen was peripheral blood, taken before any cancer treatment. These TCRs come from a man aged 40 to 75 with stage I lung adenocarcinoma. The CDR3 runs from the conserved cysteine through the conserved F or W. The D gene is left open where the match is weak. Rows give clone size only sometimes, using once, few, many, or a class for an expanded clone.

V gene: TRBV2
clone size: NA
D gene: TRBD2
J gene: TRBJ2-7
CDR3 DNA: TGTGCCAGCAGTGATTCCCGGGAGGGCCCGGGCGAGCAGTACTTC
CDR3 protein: CASSDSREGPGEQYF

V gene: TRBV27
clone size: NA
D gene: TRBD2
J gene: TRBJ2-7
CDR3 DNA: TGTGCCAGCAGTTCGCCCGGCGGGGGCTCCTACGAGCAGTACTTC
CDR3 protein: CASSSPGGGSYEQYF

V gene: TRBV5-4
clone size: NA
D gene: NA
J gene: TRBJ2-7
CDR3 DNA: TGTGCCAGTTGTCGGGACGGCATATACGAGCAGTACTTC
CDR3 protein: CASCRDGIYEQYF

V gene: TRBV28
clone size: NA
D gene: NA
J gene: TRBJ1-5
CDR3 DNA: TGTGCCAGCAGTACCACAGGGAATAGCAATCAGCCCCAGCATTTT
CDR3 protein: CASSTTGNSNQPQHF

V gene: TRBV9
clone size: NA
D gene: NA
J gene: TRBJ1-6
CDR3 DNA: TGTGCCAGCAGCGCAACAGGGTCGATGTGGTCACCCCTCCACTTT
CDR3 protein: CASSATGSMWSPLHF

V gene: TRBV7-2
clone size: NA
D gene: TRBD1
J gene: TRBJ2-7
CDR3 DNA: TGTGCCAGCAGCCCGGCGGGACAGGGAACCTACGAGCAGTACTTC
CDR3 protein: CASSPAGQGTYEQYF

V gene: TRBV27
clone size: NA
D gene: TRBD2
J gene: TRBJ2-3
CDR3 DNA: TGTGCCAGCAGTTTATGTTTCGGCATGGCGGGAGGGCCAACAGATACGCAGTATTTT
CDR3 protein: CASSLCFGMAGGPTDTQYF

V gene: TRBV7-2
clone size: NA
D gene: NA
J gene: TRBJ2-1
CDR3 DNA: TGTGCCAGCAGCTTAACTGTGAATGAGCAGTTCTTC
CDR3 protein: CASSLTVNEQFF

V gene: TRBV6-6
clone size: NA
D gene: NA
J gene: TRBJ2-4
CDR3 DNA: TGTGCCAGCAGTGAGGGGGGCTTAGCCAAAAACATTCAGTACTTC
CDR3 protein: CASSEGGLAKNIQYF

V gene: TRBV5-1
clone size: NA
D gene: TRBD2
J gene: TRBJ2-2
CDR3 DNA: TGCGCCAGCAGCCCCTCTGGCGGGGGGCGCACCGGGGAGCTGTTTTTT
CDR3 protein: CASSPSGGGRTGELFF

V gene: TRBV6-6
clone size: NA
D gene: TRBD1
J gene: TRBJ2-5
CDR3 DNA: TGTGCCAGCAGTTCCTCCGGGACAGTACAAGAGACCCAGTACTTC
CDR3 protein: CASSSSGTVQETQYF

V gene: TRBV6-9
clone size: NA
D gene: NA
J gene: TRBJ1-1
CDR3 DNA: TGTGCCAGCAGTTACGGGCCCGAAGCTTTCTTT
CDR3 protein: CASSYGPEAFF

V gene: TRBV19
clone size: medium-sized
D gene: NA
J gene: TRBJ2-7
CDR3 DNA: TGTGCCAGTAGTACCCACCAAAACTCTATGCGGGAGCAGTACTTC
CDR3 protein: CASSTHQNSMREQYF

V gene: TRBV6-5
clone size: NA
D gene: NA
J gene: TRBJ1-1
CDR3 DNA: TGTGCCAGCAGTTACCTCAGGGGCAGAGCTTTCTTT
CDR3 protein: CASSYLRGRAFF

V gene: TRBV28
clone size: NA
D gene: NA
J gene: TRBJ1-2
CDR3 DNA: TGTGCCAGCAGCCAAACCACTGAGGGGGGAGTCTATGGCTACACCTTC
CDR3 protein: CASSQTTEGGVYGYTF

V gene: TRBV11-3
clone size: NA
D gene: NA
J gene: TRBJ2-1
CDR3 DNA: TGTGCCAGCAGCCCTAGGGGCGGGACCTACAATGAGCAGTTCTTC
CDR3 protein: CASSPRGGTYNEQFF

V gene: TRBV4-1
clone size: few
D gene: TRBD1
J gene: TRBJ2-1
CDR3 DNA: TGCGCCAGCAGCCGATCCGGGACAGGGCTTGTCAATGAGCAGTTCTTC
CDR3 protein: CASSRSGTGLVNEQFF

V gene: TRBV5-4
clone size: NA
D gene: TRBD2
J gene: TRBJ2-3
CDR3 DNA: TGTGCCAGCAGCCCCCGGGGGGGCTACACAGATACGCAGTATTTT
CDR3 protein: CASSPRGGYTDTQYF

V gene: TRBV6-1
clone size: NA
D gene: NA
J gene: TRBJ1-5
CDR3 DNA: TGTGCCAGCAGTGGCACAGGGTTGGGTTTTAGCAATCAGCCCCAGCATTTT
CDR3 protein: CASSGTGLGFSNQPQHF

V gene: TRBV5-1
clone size: NA
D gene: NA
J gene: TRBJ2-5
CDR3 DNA: TGCGCCAGCAGCTTATTTCCCCAGAACCTTCAACACAAAGAGACCCAGTACTTC
CDR3 protein: CASSLFPQNLQHKETQYF

V gene: TRBV10-3
clone size: NA
D gene: NA
J gene: TRBJ1-4
CDR3 DNA: TGTGCCATCAGTGAGCCGGGGGAGGATGATGAAAAACTGTTTTTT
CDR3 protein: CAISEPGEDDEKLFF

V gene: TRBV11-2
clone size: NA
D gene: NA
J gene: TRBJ2-3
CDR3 DNA: TGTGCCAGCAGCTTAGGCCTAGATACGCAGTATTTT
CDR3 protein: CASSLGLDTQYF

V gene: TRBV2
clone size: NA
D gene: NA
J gene: TRBJ1-3
CDR3 DNA: TGTGCCAGCAGCCGAGAGTGGCAATTGGGCTCTGGAAACACCATATATTTT
CDR3 protein: CASSREWQLGSGNTIYF

V gene: TRBV9
clone size: NA
D gene: TRBD2
J gene: TRBJ2-2
CDR3 DNA: TGTGCCAGCAGCCCCGGGACTAGCGGGAGAGGGCAGTTAGGGGAGCTGTTTTTT
CDR3 protein: CASSPGTSGRGQLGELFF

V gene: TRBV5-1
clone size: NA
D gene: NA
J gene: TRBJ2-2
CDR3 DNA: TGCGCCAGCAGCTCTCGGGCCACCGGGGAGCTGTTTTTT
CDR3 protein: CASSSRATGELFF

V gene: TRBV10-3
clone size: NA
D gene: NA
J gene: TRBJ1-2
CDR3 DNA: TGTGCCATCAGTGAGTTTCGGGGGGCCAACTATGGCTACACCTTC
CDR3 protein: CAISEFRGANYGYTF

V gene: TRBV5-1
clone size: once
D gene: NA
J gene: TRBJ2-1
CDR3 DNA: TGCGCCAGCAGCCTAAGCGGAGCTTACAATGAGCAGTTCTTC
CDR3 protein: CASSLSGAYNEQFF

V gene: TRBV4-3
clone size: once
D gene: NA
J gene: TRBJ2-7
CDR3 DNA: TGCGCCAGCAGCCAGGGTCCAGGGGTCCACGAGCAGTACTTC
CDR3 protein: CASSQGPGVHEQYF

V gene: TRBV27
clone size: NA
D gene: NA
J gene: TRBJ2-3
CDR3 DNA: TGTGCCAGCAGTTTAAGGGTCCAAGCCACAGATACGCAGTATTTT
CDR3 protein: CASSLRVQATDTQYF

V gene: TRBV12-5
clone size: NA
D gene: NA
J gene: TRBJ2-5
CDR3 DNA: TGTGCTAGTGGTTCGACTTCGGCCCAGTACTTC
CDR3 protein: CASGSTSAQYF

V gene: TRBV5-1
clone size: NA
D gene: TRBD2
J gene: TRBJ2-7
CDR3 DNA: TGCGCCAGCGGGGAACGAGTGGGACTAGCGGGAGAGGCTACCTTC
CDR3 protein: CASGERVGLAGEATF

V gene: TRBV7-2
clone size: NA
D gene: NA
J gene: TRBJ1-3
CDR3 DNA: TGTGCCAGCAGCTTCTCCCTTGGGGACTCTGGAAACACCATATATTTT
CDR3 protein: CASSFSLGDSGNTIYF

V gene: TRBV11-2
clone size: NA
D gene: NA
J gene: TRBJ2-3
CDR3 DNA: TGTGCCAGCCGAGAGGGCGCAGATACGCAGTATTTT
CDR3 protein: CASREGADTQYF

V gene: TRBV4-3
clone size: NA
D gene: TRBD2
J gene: TRBJ2-3
CDR3 DNA: TGCGCCAGCAGCCAAGATCCAGCGGGGGGGTACACAGATACGCAGTATTTT
CDR3 protein: CASSQDPAGGYTDTQYF

V gene: TRBV18
clone size: NA
D gene: NA
J gene: TRBJ2-3
CDR3 DNA: TGTGCCAGCTCACCACTAACGGGGCGGGCAGATACGCAGTATTTT
CDR3 protein: CASSPLTGRADTQYF

V gene: TRBV10-1
clone size: NA
D gene: NA
J gene: TRBJ1-2
CDR3 DNA: TGCGCCAGCAGCGAACAGGGCGACTATGGCTACACCTTC
CDR3 protein: CASSEQGDYGYTF

V gene: TRBV6-6
clone size: NA
D gene: NA
J gene: TRBJ2-7
CDR3 DNA: TGTGCCAGCAGTATAGGGGATGAGCAGTACTTC
CDR3 protein: CASSIGDEQYF

V gene: TRBV5-4
clone size: once
D gene: NA
J gene: TRBJ2-3
CDR3 DNA: TGTGCCAGCAGCTTACGGGCGACTAGCACAGATACGCAGTATTTT
CDR3 protein: CASSLRATSTDTQYF

V gene: TRBV7-2
clone size: NA
D gene: TRBD1
J gene: TRBJ1-2
CDR3 DNA: TGTGCCAGCAGCCCTTGGACAGGGAACTATGGCTACACCTTC
CDR3 protein: CASSPWTGNYGYTF

V gene: TRBV2
clone size: once
D gene: TRBD1
J gene: TRBJ2-7
CDR3 DNA: TGTGCCAGCAGCCCGGAGACAGGGCCCTACGAGCAGTACTTC
CDR3 protein: CASSPETGPYEQYF

V gene: TRBV2
clone size: NA
D gene: NA
J gene: TRBJ1-4
CDR3 DNA: TGTGCCAGCAGTGATCGACATTTCCCAGGAAAACTGTTTTTT
CDR3 protein: CASSDRHFPGKLFF

V gene: TRBV19
clone size: NA
D gene: NA
J gene: TRBJ1-6
CDR3 DNA: TGTGCCAGTAGTATTGGGCTAGCGAGAACCTCACCCCTCCACTTT
CDR3 protein: CASSIGLARTSPLHF

V gene: TRBV5-1
clone size: NA
D gene: NA
J gene: TRBJ2-7
CDR3 DNA: TGCGCCAGCAGCTTGGGACAGGGAGGCGACGAGCAGTACTTC
CDR3 protein: CASSLGQGGDEQYF

V gene: TRBV4-1
clone size: NA
D gene: TRBD1
J gene: TRBJ1-5
CDR3 DNA: TGCGCCAGCAGCCAAGTCCAGGGGGATCAGCCCCAGCATTTT
CDR3 protein: CASSQVQGDQPQHF

V gene: TRBV7-9
clone size: once
D gene: NA
J gene: TRBJ2-5
CDR3 DNA: TGTGCCAGCAGCTTAGGATTAGGAGATCAAGAGACCCAGTACTTC
CDR3 protein: CASSLGLGDQETQYF

V gene: TRBV5-1
clone size: NA
D gene: NA
J gene: TRBJ2-5
CDR3 DNA: TGCGCCAGCAGTTCGGCCAACCCCCAAGAGACCCAGTACTTC
CDR3 protein: CASSSANPQETQYF

V gene: TRBV28
clone size: once
D gene: TRBD1
J gene: TRBJ2-3
CDR3 DNA: TGTGCCAGCAGTTCCCCAAGTGAACTCACAGGGGGCCTAGGAACGCAGTATTTT
CDR3 protein: CASSSPSELTGGLGTQYF

V gene: TRBV6-6
clone size: NA
D gene: NA
J gene: TRBJ2-1
CDR3 DNA: TGTGCCAGCAGTTACTCCTATTTTGAGGGCTACAATGAGCAGTTCTTC
CDR3 protein: CASSYSYFEGYNEQFF

V gene: TRBV6-6
clone size: NA
D gene: NA
J gene: TRBJ1-2
CDR3 DNA: TGTGCCAGCAGTTACTCGGAGGGGAGCCTCGGCTACACCTTC
CDR3 protein: CASSYSEGSLGYTF

V gene: TRBV5-4
clone size: NA
D gene: NA
J gene: TRBJ2-7
CDR3 DNA: TGTGCCAGCAGCTTGGCGGGGACCTACGAGCAGTACTTC
CDR3 protein: CASSLAGTYEQYF

V gene: TRBV7-2
clone size: NA
D gene: TRBD2
J gene: TRBJ2-2
CDR3 DNA: TGTGCCAGCAGACGAACTAGCGGGAACACCGGGGAGCTGTTTTTT
CDR3 protein: CASRRTSGNTGELFF

V gene: TRBV5-8
clone size: NA
D gene: NA
J gene: TRBJ1-6
CDR3 DNA: TGTGCCAGCAGCAAGCGACAGCTTAACTCACCCCTCCACTTT
CDR3 protein: CASSKRQLNSPLHF